Listed below are T cell receptor beta chains from one sample, sequenced in a study of cytomegalovirus exposure and HLA in healthy donors. Measured with immunoSEQ multiplex PCR; TCRdb has only the in-frame clones, and not every one. This table has around 170,000 clones, approximately 80% appearing once. The specimen was PBMCs. These receptors were obtained from a woman aged 50 to 60 in good health and CMV-seropositive. Each CDR3 is given with its conserved first and last residue. Size values are once, few and many counts, or a class for expanded clones, and some rows have none.

j_gene	v_gene	abundance	CDR3aa
TRBJ2-5	TRBV2	once	CASTREETQYF
TRBJ1-5	TRBV9	NA	CASSVGSGQGLQPQHF
TRBJ2-6	TRBV25-1	NA	CASSETSGGPGANGLTF
TRBJ1-1	TRBV7-6	NA	CASSLAGGYEAFF
TRBJ2-1	TRBV4-3	NA	CASSQESGTQQFF
TRBJ2-1	TRBV20-1	NA	CSATARDRKFF
TRBJ2-2	TRBV2	NA	CASSKQGAISGAGELFF
TRBJ1-1	TRBV19	once	CASRQGERRAEAFF
TRBJ2-7	TRBV30	NA	CAGARDTHTYEQYF
TRBJ1-2	TRBV30	NA	CAWSPRRDLGGYTF
TRBJ2-7	TRBV7-2	NA	CASSLVDRGHEQYF
TRBJ2-3	TRBV9	NA	CASSGVAGSDTQYF
TRBJ2-4	TRBV30	once	CAWSLAGVVGPKAKNSQYF
TRBJ2-6	TRBV5-4	NA	CASTLGKRTGSGANVLTF
TRBJ1-3	TRBV7-8	NA	CASSFYQATGIYSGNTIYF
TRBJ2-5	TRBV19	NA	CASSPGDYQPLQETQYF
TRBJ1-1	TRBV19	NA	CASSSTTIGGRTEAFF
TRBJ1-1	TRBV7-2	NA	CASSFGTANTEAFF
TRBJ1-5	TRBV7-8	NA	CASSLVPGGQLRPQHF
TRBJ2-7	TRBV4-1	NA	CASSQRGGRLERDSYEQYF
TRBJ2-5	TRBV6-1	NA	CARTLDRGPKTQYF
TRBJ1-4	TRBV19	NA	CATKLRATNEKLFF
TRBJ1-1	TRBV19	few	CASSMGGWGNTEAFF
TRBJ1-1	TRBV30	NA	CAWSYTGGTEAFF
TRBJ1-1	TRBV5-1	few	CASSSGTVEAFF